This T cell receptor (beta chain) was retrieved from a study of response to subunit inactivated influenza vaccine. Study-level findings and limits: With each seasonal influenza vaccination, the authors suggested, few new T cells are recruited.

CDR1 and CDR2 from the germline V gene are SEHNR and FQNEAQ (reference sequence). V was trimmed by 4 bases and J by 7 bases, leaving 14 bases between them. The CDR3 contains 14 residues. This clonotype has ten or more counts. Antigen specificity is unknown. A single record per CDR3 protein comes from TCRdb applying MiXCR to the RT-PCR reads. The sample lists under 550,000 distinct CDR3 sequences; about 7.6% were seen once. Sequences were derived from PBMCs from blood, sampled about 24 months after vaccination. The chain uses TRBV7-9 and TRBJ1-5, with D possibly being TRBD1 (5 bases). The sequence was obtained from a man aged 50-75 years who received an inactivated influenza vaccine. CDR3 DNA: TGTGCCAGCAGCTACGGGCAGGGAGGCCAGCCCCAGCATTTT. It yields the protein CASSYGQGGQPQHF.